This TCR beta chain was retrieved from a study of siplizumab effects on memory and regulatory T cells. Study-wide findings and caveats: Versus 25% to 30% in controls, the mappable alloreactive CD4+ clones averaged approximately 69% Treg-derived with siplizumab.

Cells from the mixed lymphocyte reaction underwent coculture for 6 to 7 days at 37 degrees C. The protocol was immunoSEQ multiplex PCR, while the TCRdb copy is restricted to in-frame clones and leaves out a portion. The data show 9,500 to 10,000 clones, with around 40% seen just once and about 9.4% held by the top ten. This CDR3 has 15 amino acids. V lost 3 bases and J lost 7; bases outside the gene matches: 9. Per germline, CDR1 SGHVS and CDR2 FQNEAQ. As for this clone: Its antigen is as yet unknown.

The specimen sequenced was CFSE-low (dividing) CD4+ T cells sorted from an allogeneic mixed lymphocyte reaction. The chain uses TRBV7-8 and TRBJ1-2, with 9 nucleotides matching TRBD1. The clonotype comes from a human donor in good health; the cells came from an allogeneic mixed lymphocyte reaction. CDR3 DNA sequence: TGTGCCAGCAGCTTGGGGACAGGGCCCCCGGCTGGCTACACCTTC. Translating it yields CASSLGTGPPAGYTF.